The clone carrying this TCR beta chain was seen only once. Its antigen is not known. This record comes from a study of OX40 agonist ivuxolimab in advanced cancers. Overall study: Antecedent anti-PD-1, anti-PD-L1 or anti-CTLA-4 therapy was permissible, with under 50% having received some. Broader study findings: It was not determined which antigens were specifically recognized by the peripheral T cells that had undergone clonal expansion. In CD8+ T cells, expanded clones were on average more numerous than in CD4+. Dose levels from 0.1 to 3.0 mg/kg saw CD4+ and CD8+ blood T cells expand clonally by week 6.

The CDR3 spans 15 residues. V dropped 0 bases and J dropped 2 bases, with 7 bases sitting between them. Germline V gene lookup returns CDR1 SGHNT and CDR2 YENEEA. Only in-frame clones appear in the TCRdb table, and some are missing; sequencing was by immunoSEQ multiplex PCR. This table holds some 25,000 clones, 70% to 80% found once. The chain couples TRBV11-3 to TRBJ2-2; no definite D call. This receptor was obtained from an adult with an advanced solid tumor such as melanoma, head and neck, liver or kidney cancer. The starting material was CD4+ or CD8+ T cells sorted from blood, obtained in a trial of the OX40 agonist ivuxolimab. CDR3 amino acids: CASSLEATNTGELFF. DNA for the CDR3: TGTGCCAGCAGCTTAGAGGCAACCAACACCGGGGAGCTGTTTTTT.